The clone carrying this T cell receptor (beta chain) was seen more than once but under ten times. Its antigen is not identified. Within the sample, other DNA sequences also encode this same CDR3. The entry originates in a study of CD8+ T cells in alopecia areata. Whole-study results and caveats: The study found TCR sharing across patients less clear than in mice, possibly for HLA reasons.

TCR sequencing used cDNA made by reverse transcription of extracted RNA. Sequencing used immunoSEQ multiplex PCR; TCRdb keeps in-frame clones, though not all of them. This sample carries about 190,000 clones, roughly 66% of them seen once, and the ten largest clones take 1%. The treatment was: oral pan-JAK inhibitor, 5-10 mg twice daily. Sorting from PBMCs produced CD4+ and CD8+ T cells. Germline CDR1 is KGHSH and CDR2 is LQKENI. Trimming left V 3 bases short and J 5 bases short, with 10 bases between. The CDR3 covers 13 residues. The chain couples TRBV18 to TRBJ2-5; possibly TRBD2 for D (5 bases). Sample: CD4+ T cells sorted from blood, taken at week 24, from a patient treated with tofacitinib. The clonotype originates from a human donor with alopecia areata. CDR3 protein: CASSPGLLETQYF. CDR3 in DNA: TGTGCCAGCTCACCCGGACTCCTCGAGACCCAGTACTTC.